The entry below describes one T cell receptor (beta chain). Its antigen remains undetermined. There are no base qualities to consult, and no much larger clone falls within one base. This sample was taken from a study of regulatory T cells in long-lasting Graves disease (dated by TCRdb to the early 2020s). As for the study more broadly: Persistent Graves' disease meant more than 5 years of antithyroid drug treatment with TSH receptor autoantibodies that stayed positive. Peripheral blood TCR sequencing and RNA sequencing compared persistent Graves' disease patients with newly diagnosed Graves' disease patients. The study was registered as a clinical trial and conducted in China. A total of some 33 samples were covered by TCR sequencing, comprising around 13 persistent and approximately 20 newly diagnosed Graves' disease patients. On average, persistent Graves' disease patients in the clinical cohort had been on antithyroid drugs for around 9.5 years. What the study reported, not specific to this receptor: The authors acknowledged the small sample size as a limitation that may reduce accuracy. Sequencing and analysis were restricted to the TCR beta chain. Compared with newly diagnosed patients, patients with persistent Graves' disease had lower TCR Shannon entropy and fewer highly expanded clones, which suggests clonal expansion. Because the primary lesion, thyroid tissue, could not be accessed, the study looked at peripheral blood alone. A larger number of public clonotypes was shared among persistent patients (around 2,700) than among newly diagnosed patients (over 850). Persistent disease showed preferential use of TRBV28, TRBJ1-2 and TRBJ2-5, whereas newly diagnosed disease favored TRBV20-1 and TRBJ2-1.

CDR3 length: 17 amino acids, cysteine to phenylalanine. The DNA shown is the 51-base CDR3, in frame from base 1. Trimming costs V 0 bases and J 2 bases, and their ends lie 15 bases apart. According to the germline V gene, CDR1 reads ENHRY and CDR2 reads SYGVKD. Libraries were prepared through multiplex PCR. Sequencing was performed on an Illumina HiSeq 4000. iRepertoire HTBI primers and Arm-PCR amplification of CDR3 regions were used to construct TCR beta libraries. Before sequencing, the PCR products underwent gel purification. In the authors' own workflow: A total of roughly 58 TRBV and 14 TRBJ segments were identified across samples and were used for gene usage analysis of CDR3 amino acid clonotypes. COPE and FqMerger were used to merge filtered high-quality paired reads into contigs. BLAST was used to align contigs to IMGT TRBV, TRBD and TRBJ reference genes, with CDR3 defined following IMGT. Clonotypes above 0.1% frequency were classified as highly expanded clones. Repertoire diversity was measured by Shannon entropy, and V-J evenness by the Gini coefficient. Clonotypes shared by more than one individual were considered public. Clones were called with MiXCR by TCRdb after fastp trimmed the public reads at Q25, and only in-frame beta chains were retained. Rows are combined by CDR3 protein, so each entry shows the most common genes and DNA. The V and J calls and clone size are TCRdb's, not the authors'. Here the sample has under 450,000 distinct CDR3 sequences; roughly 24% occur a single time. Together, the top ten hold 25% to 30% of the sample.

The time point label, as the study defines it: persistent/refractory GD, antithyroid drugs over 5 years with positive TRAb. For both TCR sequencing and RNA sequencing, RNA was extracted from PBMCs using TRIzol. The diagnosis of Graves' disease was made according to American Thyroid Association guidelines. Recruitment of patients was carried out at an endocrinology department in Xi'an, China. Each patient gave roughly 8.4 milliliters of peripheral blood, collected in an EDTA anticoagulant tube. PBMCs were isolated by Ficoll Paque Plus density gradient separation without further T cell sorting. An Agilent 2100 Bioanalyzer and agarose gel were used to check RNA quality, while a NanoDrop 2000 measured RNA concentration.

This TCR came from a woman aged 40 to 50 with Graves disease. Donor details come from another sample of the same person, matched by shared clones. The chain links TRBV10-3 with TRBJ2-3; TRBD2 could be the D gene, as 6 bases match. The sample here was peripheral blood mononuclear cells (PBMCs), taken when the disease was refractory, from a patient treated with antithyroid drugs. The CDR3 protein sequence reads: CAISESALWGDTDTQYF. The DNA sequence reads TGTGCCATCAGTGAGTCCGCTCTCTGGGGGGACACAGATACGCAGTATTTT.